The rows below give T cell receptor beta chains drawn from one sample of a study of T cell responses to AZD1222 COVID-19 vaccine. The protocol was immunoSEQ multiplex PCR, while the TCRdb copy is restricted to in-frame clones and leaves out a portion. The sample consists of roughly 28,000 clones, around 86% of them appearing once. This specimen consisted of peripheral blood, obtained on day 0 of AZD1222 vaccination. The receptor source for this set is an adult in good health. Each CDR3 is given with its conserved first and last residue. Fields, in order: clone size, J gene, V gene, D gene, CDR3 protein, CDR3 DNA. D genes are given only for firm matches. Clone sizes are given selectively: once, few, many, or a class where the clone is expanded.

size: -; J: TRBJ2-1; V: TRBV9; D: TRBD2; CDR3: CASSPGTSGGDEQFF; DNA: TGTGCCAGCAGCCCAGGGACTAGCGGGGGAGATGAGCAGTTCTTC
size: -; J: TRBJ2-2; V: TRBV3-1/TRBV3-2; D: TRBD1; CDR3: CASSQWDRSNTGELFF; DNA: TGTGCCAGCAGCCAATGGGACAGGTCGAACACCGGGGAGCTGTTTTTT
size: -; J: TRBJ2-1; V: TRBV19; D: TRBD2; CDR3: CASQPRAGGTSYNEQFF; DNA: TGTGCCAGCCAACCACGAGCGGGGGGTACCTCCTACAATGAGCAGTTCTTC
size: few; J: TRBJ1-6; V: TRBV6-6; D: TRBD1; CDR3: CASSYRDRDSPLHF; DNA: TGTGCCAGCAGTTACCGGGACAGGGATTCACCCCTCCACTTT
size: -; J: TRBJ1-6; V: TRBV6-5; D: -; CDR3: CASSSQPNSPLHF; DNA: TGTGCCAGCAGTTCACAGCCTAATTCACCCCTCCACTTT
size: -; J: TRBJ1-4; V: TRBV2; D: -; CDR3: CASSDGATNEKLFF; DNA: TGTGCCAGCAGTGACGGTGCAACTAATGAAAAACTGTTTTTT
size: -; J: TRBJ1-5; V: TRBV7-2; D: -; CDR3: CASSFGGQQKHF; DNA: TGTGCCAGCAGCTTTGGGGGACAACAAAAGCATTTT
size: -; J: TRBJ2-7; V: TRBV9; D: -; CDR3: CASSSTTTYEQYF; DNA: TGTGCCAGCAGCTCTACCACGACCTACGAGCAGTACTTC
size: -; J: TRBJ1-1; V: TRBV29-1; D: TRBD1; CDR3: CSVEPGQMNTEAFF; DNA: TGCAGCGTTGAACCGGGACAGATGAACACTGAAGCTTTCTTT
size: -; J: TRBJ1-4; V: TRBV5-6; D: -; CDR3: CASSLAGRGNEKLFF; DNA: TGTGCCAGCAGCTTGGCGGGACGGGGAAATGAAAAACTGTTTTTT
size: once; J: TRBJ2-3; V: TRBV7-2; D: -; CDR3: CASSLGGTDTQYF; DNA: TGTGCCAGCAGCTTAGGGGGCACAGATACGCAGTATTTT
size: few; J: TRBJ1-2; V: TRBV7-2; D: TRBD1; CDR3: CASSLGGTGVGYTF; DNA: TGTGCCAGCAGCTTAGGGGGGACAGGGGTTGGCTACACCTTC
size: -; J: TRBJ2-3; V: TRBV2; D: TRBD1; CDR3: CASSEGGQGADTQYF; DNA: TGTGCCAGCAGTGAAGGGGGACAGGGGGCAGATACGCAGTATTTT
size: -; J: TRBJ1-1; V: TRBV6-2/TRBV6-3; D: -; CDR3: CASSFTGGLMNTEAFF; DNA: TGTGCCAGCAGTTTTACTGGGGGGTTAATGAACACTGAAGCTTTCTTT
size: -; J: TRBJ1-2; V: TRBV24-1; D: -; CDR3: CATSVGTFDGYTF; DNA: TGTGCCACCAGTGTTGGGACTTTCGATGGCTACACCTTC
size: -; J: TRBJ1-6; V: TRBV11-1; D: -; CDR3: CASSLTGHWGSPLHF; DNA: TGTGCCAGCAGCTTAACGGGACACTGGGGGTCACCCCTCCACTTT
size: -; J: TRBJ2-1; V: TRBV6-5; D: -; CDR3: CASSYGTYYNEQFF; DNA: TGTGCCAGCAGTTACGGGACTTATTACAATGAGCAGTTCTTC
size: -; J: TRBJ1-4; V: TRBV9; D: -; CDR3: CASSGGSPRGEKLFF; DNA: TGTGCCAGCAGCGGGGGGTCCCCCCGCGGTGAAAAACTGTTTTTT
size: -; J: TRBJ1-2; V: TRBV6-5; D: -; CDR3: CASRPMRANYGYTF; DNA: TGTGCCAGCAGACCGATGAGAGCTAACTATGGCTACACCTTC
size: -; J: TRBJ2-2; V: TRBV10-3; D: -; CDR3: CATREGYGELFF; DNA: TGTGCCACTCGGGAAGGTTACGGGGAGCTGTTTTTT
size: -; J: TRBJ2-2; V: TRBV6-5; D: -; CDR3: CASSSDTGELFF; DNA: TGTGCCAGCAGCTCGGACACCGGGGAGCTGTTTTTT
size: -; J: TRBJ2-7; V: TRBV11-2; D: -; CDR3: CASVVLSRPYEQYF; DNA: TGTGCCAGCGTCGTCTTGAGTCGGCCCTACGAGCAGTACTTC
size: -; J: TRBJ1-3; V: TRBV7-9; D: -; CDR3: CASSWGENTIYF; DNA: TGTGCCAGCAGCTGGGGGGAAAACACCATATATTTT
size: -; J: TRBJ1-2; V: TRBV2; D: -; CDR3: CASSAGRNYGYTF; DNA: TGTGCCAGCAGTGCCGGCCGTAACTATGGCTACACCTTC
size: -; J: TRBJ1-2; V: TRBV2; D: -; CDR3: CASSEAGQRTGHGYTF; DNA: TGTGCCAGCAGTGAAGCGGGCCAACGAACGGGTCATGGCTACACCTTC
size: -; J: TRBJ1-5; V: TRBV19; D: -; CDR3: CASKEGKQPQHF; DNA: TGTGCCAGTAAGGAGGGGAAGCAGCCCCAGCATTTT
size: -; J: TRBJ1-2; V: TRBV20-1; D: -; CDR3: CSAHDNYGYTF; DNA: TGCAGTGCCCACGACAACTATGGCTACACCTTC
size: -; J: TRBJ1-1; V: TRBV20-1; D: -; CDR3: CSARGAWEAFF; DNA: TGCAGTGCTCGTGGTGCGTGGGAAGCTTTCTTT
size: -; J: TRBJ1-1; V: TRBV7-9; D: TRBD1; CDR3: CASSFPDRGNTEAFF; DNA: TGTGCCAGCAGCTTCCCGGACAGGGGAAATACTGAAGCTTTCTTT
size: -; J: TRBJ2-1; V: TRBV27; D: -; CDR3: CASSLTAGSNEQFF; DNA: TGTGCCAGCAGTTTAACCGCCGGGAGTAATGAGCAGTTCTTC
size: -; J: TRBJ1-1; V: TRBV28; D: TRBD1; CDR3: CASSNWDRVAFF; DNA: TGTGCCAGCAGTAACTGGGACAGGGTGGCTTTCTTT
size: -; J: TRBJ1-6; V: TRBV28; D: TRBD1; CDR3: CASNPGQVYNSPLHF; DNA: TGTGCCAGCAATCCTGGACAGGTCTATAATTCACCCCTCCACTTT
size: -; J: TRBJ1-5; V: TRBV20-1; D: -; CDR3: CSASWGNQPQHF; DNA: TGCAGTGCTAGTTGGGGCAATCAGCCCCAGCATTTT
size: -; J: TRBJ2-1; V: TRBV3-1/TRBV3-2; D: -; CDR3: CASSLEGDEQFF; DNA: TGTGCCAGCAGCCTGGAGGGCGATGAGCAGTTCTTC
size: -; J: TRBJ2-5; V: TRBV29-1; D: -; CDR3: CSVRLGEETQYF; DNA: TGCAGCGTTCGGTTGGGAGAGGAGACCCAGTACTTC
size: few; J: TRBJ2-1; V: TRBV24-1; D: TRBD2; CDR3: CATSDSGLAGGPSNEQFF; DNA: TGTGCCACCAGTGATTCCGGACTAGCGGGAGGGCCTTCAAATGAGCAGTTCTTC
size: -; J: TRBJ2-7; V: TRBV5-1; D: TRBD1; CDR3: CASSLERGTAYEQYF; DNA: TGCGCCAGCAGCTTGGAACGAGGGACAGCCTACGAGCAGTACTTC
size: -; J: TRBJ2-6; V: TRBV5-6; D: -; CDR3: CASSLEGGAGANVLTF; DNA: TGTGCCAGCAGCTTGGAGGGGGGAGCCGGGGCCAACGTCCTGACTTTC
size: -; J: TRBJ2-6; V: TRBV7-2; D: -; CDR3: CASSPEVARANVLTF; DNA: TGTGCCAGCAGCCCAGAGGTAGCTAGGGCCAACGTCCTGACTTTC
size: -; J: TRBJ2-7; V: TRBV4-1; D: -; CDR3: CASSQVSQAAYEQYF; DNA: TGCGCCAGCAGCCAAGTCTCCCAGGCGGCATACGAGCAGTACTTC
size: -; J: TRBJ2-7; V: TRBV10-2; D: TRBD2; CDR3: CASRGLGLFYEQYF; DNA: TGCGCCAGCAGGGGACTAGGTCTCTTCTACGAGCAGTACTTC
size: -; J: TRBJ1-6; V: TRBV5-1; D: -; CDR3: CASSFDSYNSPLHF; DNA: TGCGCCAGCAGCTTTGACTCCTATAATTCACCCCTCCACTTT
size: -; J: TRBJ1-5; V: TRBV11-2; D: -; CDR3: CASSITTGDNQPQHF; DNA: TGTGCCAGCAGCATTACAACAGGTGATAATCAGCCCCAGCATTTT